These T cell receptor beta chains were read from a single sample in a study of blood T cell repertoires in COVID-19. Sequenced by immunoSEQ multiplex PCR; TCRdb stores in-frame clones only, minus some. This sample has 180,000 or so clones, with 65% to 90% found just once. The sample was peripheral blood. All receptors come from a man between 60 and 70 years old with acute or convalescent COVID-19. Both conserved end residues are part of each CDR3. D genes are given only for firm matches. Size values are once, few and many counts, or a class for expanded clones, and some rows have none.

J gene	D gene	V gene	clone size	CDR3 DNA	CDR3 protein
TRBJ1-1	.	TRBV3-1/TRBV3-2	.	TGTGCCAGCACCCGCAGGGAAGGGTTGAACACTGAAGCTTTCTTT	CASTRREGLNTEAFF
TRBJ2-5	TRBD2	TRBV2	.	TGTGCCAGCAGTGAACGACTAGCGGGAGAGACCCAGTACTTC	CASSERLAGETQYF
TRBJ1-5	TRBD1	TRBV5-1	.	TGCGCCGGTAAAGCAGGGGGCTGGCAGCCCCAGCATTTT	CAGKAGGWQPQHF
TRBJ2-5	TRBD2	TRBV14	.	TGTGCCAGCAGCCAAGAGGGACTAAAAAAAGAGACCCAGTACTTC	CASSQEGLKKETQYF
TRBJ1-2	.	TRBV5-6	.	TGTGCCAGCAGCTTGGACAGGGTAATCTATGGCTACACCTTC	CASSLDRVIYGYTF
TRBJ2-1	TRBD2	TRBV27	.	TGTGCCAGTGCACGGAATAGCGGGAGCCCGTACAATGAGCAGTTCTTC	CASARNSGSPYNEQFF
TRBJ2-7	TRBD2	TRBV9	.	TGTGCCAGCAGCGGCGGACTAGCGGAGGCTTACGAGCAGTACTTC	CASSGGLAEAYEQYF
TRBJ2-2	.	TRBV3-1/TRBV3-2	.	TGTGCCAGCAGCCAAGGCCCATCCCCAGGATTGGGGGAGCTGTTTTTT	CASSQGPSPGLGELFF
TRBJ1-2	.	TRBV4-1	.	TGCGCCAGCAGCCAAGTGGTAGCAGAAGCTAACTATGGCTACACCTTC	CASSQVVAEANYGYTF
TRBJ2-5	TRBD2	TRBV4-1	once	TGCGCCAGCAGCCCCGGGACTAGCGGCCAAGAGACCCAGTACTTC	CASSPGTSGQETQYF
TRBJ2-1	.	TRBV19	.	TGTGCCAGTAGTATTGGGGCAGGGCCGAGCTCCTACAATGAGCAGTTCTTC	CASSIGAGPSSYNEQFF